These 28 T cell receptor beta chains originate from one sample sequenced in a study of blood T cells in healthy people across ages. Next came a second PCR, run for roughly 6 to 11 cycles, which used a sample-barcoded 5' primer along with a J-beta primer mix. One entry per CDR3 protein results from TCRdb running MiXCR on the 5' RACE reads. Of around 2 million distinct CDR3 sequences detected, 30% to 40% appear once; the ten largest clones hold 23%. The specimen was blood. The receptors originated from a human donor in good health.

The chain recombines TRBV7-2 with TRBJ2-5; 11 bases agree with TRBD2. With the DNA end fitting TRBJ2-7 better, the J assignment may be wrong. The CDR3 contains 16 residues. Germline-derived CDR1 and CDR2 are SGHTA and FQGNSA. The CDR3 loop reads CASSLEKGLAAYEQYF. The CDR3 nucleotides read TGTGCCAGCAGCTTAGAGAAGGGACTAGCGGCCTACGAGCAGTACTTC.

The rearrangement joins TRBV6-2 or TRBV6-3 to TRBJ1-1; no definite D call. The ends were cut back, 7 bases at V and 4 bases at J, with 13 bases in the middle. The CDR3 totals 13 residues. CDR1 and CDR2 from the germline V gene are MNHEY and SVGEGT. This CDR3 is CASTGLRGTEAFF. CDR3 DNA sequence: TGTGCCAGCACTGGACTCCGGGGCACTGAAGCTTTCTTT.

V is TRBV7-6 and J is TRBJ2-7, with D unclear. V shed 5 bases and J shed 6 bases, with 14 bases lying between them. The CDR3 runs to 13 residues. Per germline, CDR1 SGHVS and CDR2 FNYEAQ. CDR3 DNA sequence: TGTGCCAGCAGCATCTTGACCCGTTCCGAGCAGTACTTC. Its protein product is CASSILTRSEQYF.

The chain links TRBV29-1 to TRBJ2-5, with a tentative D call TRBD1 (9 bases). CDR3 length: 12 residues. Trimming pared 8 bases from V and 5 bases from J, leaving 15 bases between. Germline V CDR1 and CDR2: SQVTM, ANQGSEA. The CDR3 DNA reads as TGCAGCTCGGGGGGGACAGGGGAGACCCAGTACTTC. Its translation: CSSGGTGETQYF. Variable domain in full (rest from reference TRBV29-1 and TRBJ2-5): SAVISQKPSRDICQRGTSLTIQCQVDSQVTMMFWYRQQPGQSLTLIATANQGSEATYESGFVIDKFPISRPNLTFSTLTVSNMSPEDSSIYLCSSGGTGETQYFGPGTRLLVL.

This clonotype was seen more than once but under ten times. This chain connects TRBV12-3 or TRBV12-4 to TRBJ1-4; 7 nucleotides align to TRBD1. V trimming: 6 bases; J trimming: 10 bases; junction bases outside the gene matches: 8. This CDR3 comprises 13 residues. CDR3 DNA sequence: TGTGCCAGCAGGAAAAGGGGGCTTGGAAAACTGTTTTTT. Protein product: CASRKRGLGKLFF.

This chain joins TRBV20-1 and TRBJ2-7; 9 bases match TRBD1. Germline V gene lookup returns CDR1 DFQATT and CDR2 SNEGSKA (reference sequence). With V trimmed by 4 bases and J by 4 bases, 11 bases remained unmatched. This CDR3 contains 15 residues. Here the CDR3 reads CSATPNRGLIYEQYF. CDR3 bases: TGCAGTGCTACTCCGAACAGGGGGCTGATATACGAGCAGTACTTC.

This rearrangement joins TRBV7-2 to TRBJ2-3; TRBD1 matches 10 bases. This CDR3 region has 17 residues. The germline gives CDR1 SGHTA, CDR2 FQGNSA. The junction had 11 bases not matched to a gene; V was cut back by 7 bases and J by 1 base. This CDR3 reads CASIPRSGQGRTDTQYF. In nucleotides, the CDR3 is TGTGCCAGCATCCCAAGATCGGGACAGGGGCGCACAGATACGCAGTATTTT.

The genes are TRBV28 and TRBJ1-5, with D possibly being TRBD1 (5 bases). This CDR3 contains 15 residues. CDR1 and CDR2 from the germline V gene are MDHEN and SYDVKM. Trimming shortened V by 8 bases and J by 6 bases, and 20 bases separated the two germline ends. The CDR3 nucleotides are TGTGCCAGCCGCTCCGCGGGGGATGGGGTTCAGCCCCAGCATTTT. Protein product: CASRSAGDGVQPQHF.

The chain employs TRBV12-3 or TRBV12-4 and TRBJ1-2, with D unresolved. The ends were cut back, 7 bases at V and 8 bases at J, with 20 bases in the middle. CDR3 size: 14 residues. CDR3 bases: TGTGCCAGCATCACCGACAAAATCCCGGGCGGCTACACCTTC. The encoded protein is CASITDKIPGGYTF.

The chain combines TRBV24-1 with TRBJ2-1; no clear D gene. The germline V and J ends were trimmed by 5 bases and 7 bases, with 11 bases remaining between them. The CDR3 spans 13 residues. Per germline, CDR1 KGHDR and CDR2 SFDVKD. CDR3 coding DNA: TGTGCCACCAGTGCCGAAACAGATAATGAGCAGTTCTTC. Amino acids: CATSAETDNEQFF.

The count of this clonotype is one. The chain employs TRBV3-1 and TRBJ1-1; maybe TRBD1 (5 bases). The CDR3 contains 14 residues. Germline CDR1 reads LGHDT; CDR2 reads YNNKEL (reference sequence). V dropped 4 bases and J dropped 6 bases, with 15 bases sitting between them. CDR3 sequence reads: CASSPPGGRAEAFF. The CDR3 nucleotides are TGTGCCAGCAGCCCCCCGGGGGGAAGGGCTGAAGCTTTCTTT.

The rearrangement joins TRBV6-2 or TRBV6-3 to TRBJ2-7, with D unresolved. The V and J ends lost 6 bases and 5 bases respectively, with 17 bases between them. Looked up from germline, CDR1 is MNHEY and CDR2 is SVGEGT. The CDR3 runs 14 residues. The chain's CDR3 is CASSRPSMNDEQYF. The CDR3 DNA follows: TGTGCCAGCAGCAGGCCCAGTATGAACGACGAGCAGTACTTC.

The CDR3 nucleotides are TGTGCCAGCAGCCCCGTACAGGGGGTTCGGGCCTCCTACAATGAGCAGTTCTTC. Its translation: CASSPVQGVRASYNEQFF. The genes are TRBV5-4 and TRBJ2-1, with 8 bases fitting TRBD1. CDR3 length equals 18 residues. Germline CDR1 and CDR2: SGHNT and YYREEE (reference sequence). Germline trimming cut 4 bases from V and 0 bases from J; bases unmatched to any gene: 12.

The V gene is TRBV7-9, the J gene TRBJ2-3; D is possibly TRBD2 (5 bases). The length of the CDR3 is 16 residues. Germline V CDR1 and CDR2: SEHNR, FQNEAQ (reference sequence). V lost 4 bases, J lost 0 bases, and 14 bases lay in between. As DNA, the CDR3 is TGTGCCAGCAGCTCCGTCTCGGGGAGCAGCACAGATACGCAGTATTTT. Its translation: CASSSVSGSSTDTQYF.

This clonotype was detected a few times. The chain has TRBV6-1 and TRBJ1-2, with D uncertain. Trimming removed 8 bases at V and 4 bases at J, with 20 bases between. There are 15 residues in the CDR3. Per germline, CDR1 MNHNS and CDR2 SASEGT. The CDR3 DNA is TGTGCCAGCGGACGAGGCGAGGGTTTTATCTATGGCTACACCTTC. Encoded protein: CASGRGEGFIYGYTF.

This clonotype has only a few counts. This chain links TRBV9 with TRBJ2-1; 10 positions match TRBD1. This CDR3 comprises 16 residues. Trimming cost V 4 bases and J 10 bases; bases outside gene matches: 14. The V gene's germline CDR1 is SGDLS and CDR2 YYNGEE. This CDR3 is CASSTGTGAAPGEQFF. CDR3 bases: TGTGCCAGCAGCACCGGGACAGGGGCCGCCCCGGGGGAGCAGTTCTTC. The full variable domain, rest sourced from reference TRBV9 and TRBJ2-1, is DSGVTQTPKHLITATGQRVTLRCSPRSGDLSVYWYQQSLDQGLQFLIQYYNGEERAKGNILERFSAQQFPDLHSELNLSSLELGDSALYFCASSTGTGAAPGEQFFGPGTRLTVL.

This clonotype has a handful of counts. V usage is TRBV10-3 and J usage is TRBJ1-1; a weak D match, TRBD1 (5 bases). The CDR3 loop spans 14 amino acids. Germline lookup yields CDR1 ENHRY and CDR2 SYGVKD. Deletions cut 4 bases from V and 0 bases from J, with 9 bases between. This CDR3 is CAISAPGMNTEAFF. CDR3 coding DNA: TGTGCCATCAGTGCGCCAGGGATGAACACTGAAGCTTTCTTT.

The chain recombines TRBV4-1 with TRBJ1-6; 7 bases fit TRBD1. Germline CDR1 and CDR2: MGHRA and YSYEKL. The CDR3 is 16 amino acids. J was trimmed by 9 bases and V by 4 bases; bases with no gene match: 12. The CDR3: CASSPTGAPLSSPLHF. In DNA, the CDR3 is TGCGCCAGCAGCCCTACAGGGGCTCCATTAAGTTCACCCCTCCACTTT.

The V and J genes are TRBV12-3 or TRBV12-4 and TRBJ1-2, with D uncertain. V lost 3 bases, J lost 6 bases, and 17 bases lay in between. CDR3 length: 15 residues. CDR3 protein: CASSLSTRGRNGYTF. CDR3 nucleotide sequence: TGTGCCAGCAGTTTGAGTACTCGAGGCAGGAATGGCTACACCTTC.

This clonotype was picked up a small number of times. V gene TRBV6-5 combines with J gene TRBJ2-5; TRBD2 agrees at 7 bases. The end of the DNA aligns better with TRBJ2-7, so the J call may be wrong. Germline CDR1 is MNHEY and CDR2 is SVGAGI. CDR3 size: 11 residues. This chain's CDR3 is CASMGGNEQYF. The DNA for the CDR3 is TGTGCCAGCATGGGGGGGAACGAGCAGTACTTC.

This chain links TRBV7-2 with TRBJ2-7; D might be TRBD2 (5 bases). Trimming stripped 2 bases from V and 7 bases from J, with 15 bases between. The germline CDR1 and CDR2 sequences are SGHTA and FQGNSA. There are 14 residues in the CDR3. In DNA, the CDR3 is TGTGCCAGCAGCTTACACGCAGTGAGGGATGAGCAGTACTTC. Its protein is CASSLHAVRDEQYF.

This clonotype has just a few counts. J is TRBJ2-1 and V is TRBV28, with D possibly being TRBD2 (5 bases). The V end was cut by 4 bases, the J end by 6 bases, with 13 bases between. CDR3 length: 14 amino acids. Germline CDR1 and CDR2: MDHEN and SYDVKM. CDR3 protein: CASSSSGVGNEQFF. The CDR3 DNA follows: TGTGCCAGCAGTTCCTCCGGGGTCGGCAATGAGCAGTTCTTC.

The gene calls are TRBV4-1 and TRBJ1-1, with D perhaps TRBD1 (6 bases). Trimming left V 2 bases short and J 6 bases short, with 13 bases between. This CDR3 is 14 amino acids long. Germline V gives CDR1 MGHRA, CDR2 YSYEKL. The CDR3 DNA is TGCGCCAGCAGCCAAACCGGGACAAAGTCTGAAGCTTTCTTT. Translated, it gives CASSQTGTKSEAFF.

The sample holds a few counts of this clonotype. V gene TRBV18 combines with J gene TRBJ2-7, with TRBD1 matching 7 bases. This CDR3 region has 15 residues. The germline V gene has CDR1 KGHSH and CDR2 LQKENI. V shed 2 bases and J 4 bases; nucleotides not matched to a gene: 8. CDR3 loop: CASSPVAGGQYEQYF. The CDR3, as DNA: TGTGCCAGCTCACCAGTGGCAGGGGGACAATACGAGCAGTACTTC. Using reference TRBV18 and TRBJ2-7 for the parts outside the CDR3, the full variable domain is NAGVMQNPRHLVRRRGQEARLRCSPMKGHSHVYWYRQLPEEGLKFMVYLQKENIIDESGMPKERFSAEFPKEGPSILRIQQVVRGDSAAYFCASSPVAGGQYEQYFGPGTRLTVT.

The chain uses TRBV28 and TRBJ1-2; a weak D match, TRBD1 (5 bases). The CDR3 is made up of 15 amino acids. CDR1 and CDR2 from the germline V gene are MDHEN and SYDVKM. The ends were cut back, 1 base at V and 2 bases at J, with 11 bases in the middle. CDR3 in amino acids: CASSLSHDSNYGYTF. CDR3 coding DNA: TGTGCCAGCAGTTTATCTCACGACAGCAACTATGGCTACACCTTC.

This chain uses TRBV9 with TRBJ2-3; D is perhaps TRBD1 or TRBD2 (6 bases each). Germline V gene sequence: CDR1 SGDLS, CDR2 YYNGEE. The germline V and J ends were trimmed by 2 bases and 0 bases, with 16 bases remaining between them. CDR3 size: 17 residues. The CDR3 DNA is TGTGCCAGCAGCGTTCGTTTGGGGGGCACTAGCACAGATACGCAGTATTTT. As protein: CASSVRLGGTSTDTQYF.

This clonotype was found a few times. This may be a read error, as it is one base from a much larger clone. The chain joins TRBV6-2 or TRBV6-3 to TRBJ2-7, with 9 bases identical to TRBD1. This CDR3 has 14 amino acids. The germline CDR1 and CDR2 sequences are MNHEY and SVGEGT. Here the CDR3 DNA reads TGTACCAGCAGTCCAGGACAGGGGCAGGGCGAGCAGTACTTC. This translates into CTSSPGQGQGEQYF.

This clonotype showed up just a few times. V usage is TRBV4-1 and J usage is TRBJ1-4, with a tentative D call TRBD1 (5 bases). The CDR3 consists of 15 residues. V lost 4 bases, J lost 4 bases, and 13 bases lay in between. Germline CDR1 MGHRA, CDR2 YSYEKL. CDR3 amino acids: CASSPTGTHNEKLFF. The CDR3 DNA follows: TGCGCCAGCAGCCCCACCGGGACCCATAATGAAAAACTGTTTTTT.